The 19 T cell receptor beta chains in this list originate from one sample, sequenced in a study of shared clonotypes between healthy human individuals. As defined, naive CD8 cells were CD45RO-negative and positively selected for CCR7, with terminally differentiated effector memory CD45RA+ cells excluded. Using immunoSEQ multiplex PCR, the repertoire was profiled, and TCRdb retains in-frame clones only, with some absent. The sample includes about 2.1 million clones, around 95% of them seen just once. What was sequenced was naive CD8+ T cells from PBMCs. The source of these receptors is a man aged 18 to 30 in good health. Some clones in this sample may be carry-over from other donors' samples.

This sequence joins TRBV19 and TRBJ2-7, with D hard to call. The germline V and J ends were trimmed by 3 bases and 0 bases, with 12 bases remaining between them. Looked up from germline, CDR1 is LNHDA and CDR2 is SQIVND (reference sequence). This CDR3 region has 15 residues. CDR3 region: CASSIGRSSSYEQYF. The CDR3 DNA sequence: TGTGCCAGTAGTATCGGGCGTTCCAGCTCCTACGAGCAGTACTTC.

The V call is TRBV11-2, the J call TRBJ2-3; D might be TRBD2 (5 bases). Germline V gene sequence: CDR1 SGHAT, CDR2 FQNNGV. CDR3 length: 15 residues. Trimming took off 8 bases at V and 4 bases at J, with 19 bases between the two ends. This CDR3 is CASPAVGEEADTQYF. The CDR3 DNA is TGTGCCAGCCCTGCTGTCGGGGAAGAAGCAGATACGCAGTATTTT.

This chain joins TRBV28 and TRBJ1-2; D is unclear. Germline V gene sequence: CDR1 MDHEN, CDR2 SYDVKM. The CDR3 extends over 15 amino acids. Trimming removed 6 bases at V and 6 bases at J, with 20 bases between. For the CDR3, the DNA is TGTGCCAGCAGCTATCCGGAGAGCCTCCTACATGGCTACACCTTC. It codes for CASSYPESLLHGYTF.

The CDR3: CASSLGPYQETQYF. CDR3 nucleotide sequence: TGTGCCAGCAGTTTAGGGCCGTACCAAGAGACCCAGTACTTC. J is TRBJ2-5 and V is TRBV27; D not resolved. CDR3 size: 14 residues. Germline V gives CDR1 MNHEY, CDR2 SMNVEV (reference sequence). Trimming cost V 2 bases and J 0 bases, with 7 bases left between them.

This chain uses TRBV2 with TRBJ1-2; 7 nucleotides match TRBD1. The V and J ends lost 7 bases and 0 bases, in that order; junction bases with no gene match: 11. CDR1 is SNHLY and CDR2 is FYNNEI in the germline V gene. The CDR3 covers 16 residues. The CDR3 protein is CASKNGEGAPNYGYTF. In nucleotides, the CDR3 is TGTGCCAGCAAAAATGGGGAGGGGGCACCTAACTATGGCTACACCTTC.

The CDR3 region is CASSQSQGAGEKLFF. CDR3 bases: TGTGCCAGCAGCCAGAGCCAGGGGGCAGGAGAAAAACTGTTTTTT. The chain uses TRBV7-6 and TRBJ1-4; TRBD1 matches at 8 bases. Trimming cost V 5 bases and J 8 bases; bases outside gene matches: 10. CDR1 and CDR2 from the germline V gene are SGHVS and FNYEAQ. There are 15 residues in the CDR3.

The rearrangement uses TRBV4-1 and TRBJ1-2; the D is unclear. Germline CDR1 is MGHRA and CDR2 is YSYEKL. This CDR3 is built from 14 residues. The V and J ends lost 4 bases and 4 bases respectively, with 13 bases between them. The chain's CDR3 is CASSPTRSLYGYTF. CDR3 bases: TGCGCCAGCAGCCCTACCCGATCCCTCTATGGCTACACCTTC.

The V gene is TRBV28, the J gene TRBJ2-7, with D tentatively TRBD1 (5 bases). V lost 3 bases and J lost 2, with 14 bases in between. Germline CDR1 reads MDHEN; CDR2 reads SYDVKM. The CDR3 covers 15 residues. This CDR3 is CASSLLGAFPYEQYF. The CDR3 nucleotides are TGTGCCAGCAGTTTGTTAGGGGCCTTTCCCTACGAGCAGTACTTC. Based on the CDR3 plus reference TRBV28 and TRBJ2-7, the full variable domain is DVKVTQSSRYLVKRTGEKVFLECVQDMDHENMFWYRQDPGLGLRLIYFSYDVKMKEKGDIPEGYSVSREKKERFSLILESASTNQTSMYLCASSLLGAFPYEQYFGPGTRLTVT.

The gene calls are TRBV7-2 and TRBJ2-1, with 13 bases lining up with TRBD2. The J segment lost 7 bases and the V segment lost 5 bases, leaving 14 bases of the junction unmatched. The germline CDR1 and CDR2 sequences are SGHTA and FQGNSA. The CDR3 length is 18 residues. Here the CDR3 DNA reads TGTGCCAGCAGCCCCCAGGGACTAGCGGGACCCGAGGGAAATGAGCAGTTCTTC. Its protein is CASSPQGLAGPEGNEQFF.

In regard to this clone: Other DNA sequences within the sample encode an identical CDR3. V usage is TRBV2 and J usage is TRBJ2-5; TRBD1 might be the D (6 bases). Germline CDR1 SNHLY, CDR2 FYNNEI. The CDR3 extends over 14 amino acids. Deletions cut 6 bases from V and 1 base from J, with 12 bases between. The CDR3, as DNA: TGTGCCAGCAGCGGCGACAGGCCCCAAGAGACCCAGTACTTC. Its translation is CASSGDRPQETQYF.

The CDR3 DNA reads TGTGCCAGCAGTTCGGACGGTTACAATGAGCAGTTCTTC. It is translated as CASSSDGYNEQFF. The chain combines TRBV6-5 with TRBJ2-1; D remains unclear. CDR1 is MNHEY and CDR2 is SVGAGI in the germline V gene. The V gene lost 4 bases and the J gene lost 4 bases, with 8 bases spanning the gap. The length of the CDR3 is 13 residues.

The chain couples TRBV5-6 to TRBJ2-4; D possibly corresponds to TRBD2 (5 bases). The CDR3 is 13 amino acids. V lost 0 bases to trimming and J lost 7 bases, with 8 bases between them. CDR1 is SGHDT, CDR2 YYEEEE, per germline. The CDR3 sequence is CASSLGLYNIQYF. In nucleotides, the CDR3 is TGTGCCAGCAGCTTGGGACTATACAACATTCAGTACTTC.

The chain recombines TRBV29-1 with TRBJ2-7; D is uncertain. This CDR3 region has 11 residues. Trimming left V 7 bases short and J 5 bases short, with 12 bases between. The germline V gene has CDR1 SQVTM and CDR2 ANQGSEA. CDR3 loop: CSAKEPDEQYF. CDR3 sequence (DNA): TGCAGCGCCAAGGAGCCGGACGAGCAGTACTTC.

The rearrangement uses TRBV13 and TRBJ2-3; 8 positions match TRBD1. Germline CDR1 PRHDT, CDR2 FYEKMQ (reference sequence). With V trimmed by 7 bases and J by 4 bases, 10 bases remained unmatched. The CDR3 extends over 15 amino acids. The CDR3 protein is CASTAAAGQADTQYF. Written as DNA, the CDR3 is TGTGCCAGCACCGCGGCGGCGGGACAGGCAGATACGCAGTATTTT.

The gene calls are TRBV5-8 and TRBJ2-7; D may be TRBD1 (6 bases). This CDR3 contains 14 residues. Trimming took off 0 bases at V and 4 bases at J, with 11 bases between the two ends. In germline, CDR1 is SGHTS, CDR2 YDEGEE. This chain's CDR3 is CASSLESQGYEQYF. The CDR3 nucleotides are TGTGCCAGCAGCTTGGAGTCCCAGGGGTACGAGCAGTACTTC.

This chain links TRBV9 with TRBJ1-2; D unresolved. V lost 0 bases, J lost 5 bases, and 14 bases lay in between. Germline V gene lookup returns CDR1 SGDLS and CDR2 YYNGEE. The CDR3 is 15 amino acids. CDR3 coding DNA: TGTGCCAGCAGCGTAGCGGCAAGGGTGGATTATGGCTACACCTTC. It specifies CASSVAARVDYGYTF.

The chain joins TRBV14 to TRBJ1-4; TRBD1 matches 9 bases. The CDR3 has 15 amino acids. The germline gives CDR1 SGHDN, CDR2 FVKESK. Trimming removed 4 bases from V and 9 bases from J; junction bases left unmatched: 9. The CDR3 reads CASSPPGTGYQKLFF. CDR3 bases: TGTGCCAGCAGCCCCCCCGGGACAGGGTATCAAAAACTGTTTTTT. The variable domain in full, completed from reference TRBV14 and TRBJ1-4, reads EAGVTQFPSHSVIEKGQTVTLRCDPISGHDNLYWYRRVMGKEIKFLLHFVKESKQDESGMPNNRFLAERTGGTYSTLKVQPAELEDSGVYFCASSPPGTGYQKLFFGSGTQLSVL.

The chain joins TRBV11-2 to TRBJ1-1; D remains ambiguous. The CDR3 runs 15 residues. Germline lookup yields CDR1 SGHAT and CDR2 FQNNGV. Trimming took off 2 bases at V and 0 bases at J, with 10 bases between the two ends. In DNA, the CDR3 is TGTGCCAGCAGCTTACTAAGGGAGATGAACACTGAAGCTTTCTTT. This sequence encodes CASSLLREMNTEAFF.

The chain recombines TRBV10-3 with TRBJ1-5; no firm D call. Germline CDR1 reads ENHRY; CDR2 reads SYGVKD. The CDR3 has 15 residues. Trimming left V 3 bases short and J 0 bases short, with 9 bases between. In nucleotides, the CDR3 is TGTGCCATCAGTGATTCGCAATATAGCAATCAGCCCCAGCATTTT. It is translated as CAISDSQYSNQPQHF.